Shown below are 18 T cell receptor beta chains from a single sample sequenced in a study of shared clonotypes between healthy human individuals. TCRdb's copy holds only in-frame clones and misses some; the assay was immunoSEQ multiplex PCR. The table lists 1.5 million to 1.9 million clones, 95% to 99% of them singletons. Sample: naive CD4+ T cells sorted from blood. Documented subset: CD45RA+ positively selected. Source of these receptors: a man aged 25-40 years in good health.

The rearrangement joins TRBV27 to TRBJ1-5; TRBD1 matches 7 bases. Germline CDR1 MNHEY, CDR2 SMNVEV (reference sequence). Unmatched junction bases numbered 9, after V lost 4 bases and J lost 3 bases. The CDR3 sequence is 16 residues long. CDR3 residues: CASSSRIDRANQPQHF. CDR3 bases: TGTGCCAGCAGTTCCCGGATCGACAGGGCCAATCAGCCCCAGCATTTT.

This clone showed up just once. This sequence joins TRBV30 and TRBJ2-7; maybe TRBD2 (6 bases). The CDR3 spans 12 residues. Germline assignment: CDR1 GTSNPN and CDR2 SVGIG (reference sequence). The ends were cut back, 1 base at V and 9 bases at J, with 13 bases in the middle. The CDR3 protein is CAWSAQGTRQYF. Written as DNA, the CDR3 is TGTGCCTGGAGTGCACAAGGGACTCGGCAGTACTTC.

The chain uses TRBV9 and TRBJ2-3; 14 bases agree with TRBD2. Trimming removed 4 bases from V and 5 bases from J; junction bases left unmatched: 9. Germline V gene sequence: CDR1 SGDLS, CDR2 YYNGEE. CDR3 length equals 17 residues. CDR3 nucleotide sequence: TGTGCCAGCAGCACACCGGGACTAGCGGGAGCGCAAGATACGCAGTATTTT. It specifies CASSTPGLAGAQDTQYF.

V is TRBV7-6 and J is TRBJ2-5, with TRBD2 matching 9 bases. Germline lookup yields CDR1 SGHVS and CDR2 FNYEAQ. V lost 3 bases to trimming and J lost 5 bases; unmatched junction nucleotides: 4. The CDR3 is 14 residues long. CDR3 nucleotide sequence: TGTGCCAGCAGCTTGGCGGGAGGGCCTGAGACCCAGTACTTC. Translated: CASSLAGGPETQYF. Looking up the rest from reference TRBV7-6 and TRBJ2-5 gives the full variable domain: GAGVSQSPRYKVTKRGQDVALRCDPISGHVSLYWYRQALGQGPEFLTYFNYEAQQDKSGLPNDRFSAERPEGSISTLTIQRTEQRDSAMYRCASSLAGGPETQYFGPGTRLLVL.

This clone was detected once. The gene calls are TRBV28 and TRBJ2-7; 7 bases are shared with TRBD1. V was pared by 5 bases and J by 11 bases, with 21 bases of the junction left unmatched. Germline V gene sequence: CDR1 MDHEN, CDR2 SYDVKM. This CDR3 is 16 amino acids long. CDR3: CASSPLDRVGPPGEYF. In nucleotides, the CDR3 is TGTGCCAGCAGTCCCCTTGACAGGGTGGGACCCCCAGGGGAGTACTTC. Drawing the rest from reference TRBV28 and TRBJ2-7, the complete variable domain is DVKVTQSSRYLVKRTGEKVFLECVQDMDHENMFWYRQDPGLGLRLIYFSYDVKMKEKGDIPEGYSVSREKKERFSLILESASTNQTSMYLCASSPLDRVGPPGEYFGPGTRLTVT.

The V gene is TRBV9, the J gene TRBJ1-5; possibly TRBD1 for D (6 bases). This CDR3 is built from 15 residues. The ends were cut back, 4 bases at V and 3 bases at J, with 14 bases in the middle. CDR1 and CDR2 (germline): SGDLS, YYNGEE. In DNA form, the CDR3 reads TGTGCCAGCAGCCTCCGAGGGGGAGTCAATCAGCCCCAGCATTTT. As protein: CASSLRGGVNQPQHF.

The chain couples TRBV2 to TRBJ2-7, with 9 bases that match TRBD2. V lost 3 bases and J lost 3; bases outside the gene matches: 6. Germline loops: CDR1 SNHLY, CDR2 FYNNEI. The CDR3 has 15 amino acids. The DNA of the CDR3 is TGTGCCAGCAGTGAGTCGGCTAGCGGGATCTACGAGCAGTACTTC. This codes for CASSESASGIYEQYF. Full variable domain (remainder filled in from reference TRBV2 and TRBJ2-7): EPEVTQTPSHQVTQMGQEVILRCVPISNHLYFYWYRQILGQKVEFLVSFYNNEISEKSEIFDDQFSVERPDGSNFTLKIRSTKLEDSAMYFCASSESASGIYEQYFGPGTRLTVT.

CDR3 in amino acids: CASSYGGNEQYF. DNA of the CDR3: TGTGCCAGCAGTTACGGCGGGAACGAGCAGTACTTC. The rearrangement uses TRBV6-5 and TRBJ2-7, with a tentative D call TRBD2 (6 bases). CDR3 size: 12 residues. V was shortened by 2 bases and J by 5 bases, with 7 bases between the two germline ends. The V gene's germline CDR1 is MNHEY and CDR2 SVGAGI.

The V and J genes are TRBV19 and TRBJ2-1; TRBD2 matches at 12 bases. V lost 4 bases to trimming and J lost 7 bases; unmatched junction nucleotides: 8. Germline CDR1 and CDR2: LNHDA and SQIVND (reference sequence). The CDR3 length is 16 residues. The chain's CDR3 is CASSSHRLAGVNEQFF. For the CDR3, the DNA is TGTGCCAGTAGTAGCCACAGACTAGCGGGAGTAAATGAGCAGTTCTTC.

The CDR3 bases are TGTGCCAGCAGCTCTTTAGCGGGACCGAACACCGGGGAGCTGTTTTTT. This encodes CASSSLAGPNTGELFF. The chain has TRBV11-2 and TRBJ2-2, with TRBD2 matching over 8 bases. With 4 bases clipped from V and 0 bases from J, the junction kept 4 bases outside the gene matches. This CDR3 spans 16 amino acids. CDR1 and CDR2 (germline): SGHAT, FQNNGV.

Details on this clone: The sample has other DNA sequences that encode this CDR3 too. J is TRBJ2-7 and V is TRBV28; no clear D gene. This CDR3 spans 11 amino acids. Germline V gene lookup returns CDR1 MDHEN and CDR2 SYDVKM. V gave up 6 bases and J gave up 3 bases, with 6 bases separating them. In DNA form, the CDR3 reads TGTGCCAGCAGCCTCGACTACGAGCAGTACTTC. This sequence encodes CASSLDYEQYF.

Only one count was recorded for this clone. Other DNA sequences within the sample encode an identical CDR3. The CDR3 region has the DNA TGCAGCGTTGGACAGGGCACAGATACGCAGTATTTT. Encoded protein: CSVGQGTDTQYF. The chain combines TRBV29-1 with TRBJ2-3, with TRBD1 as a possible D gene (6 bases). The germline V gene encodes CDR1 SQVTM and CDR2 ANQGSEA. Trimming left V 4 bases short and J 1 base short, with 6 bases between. The CDR3 covers 12 residues.

The rearrangement joins TRBV19 to TRBJ2-5, with 11 bases matching TRBD2. With V trimmed by 6 bases and J by 1 base, 4 bases remained unmatched. The CDR3 consists of 15 residues. The germline gives CDR1 LNHDA, CDR2 SQIVND (reference sequence). The CDR3 DNA reads TGTGCCAGTAGCGTAGCGGGAGGGCCCCAAGAGACCCAGTACTTC. Its translation: CASSVAGGPQETQYF.

The rearrangement joins TRBV6-1 to TRBJ2-3; either TRBD1 or TRBD2 may supply D (5 bases each). Germline CDR1 reads MNHNS; CDR2 reads SASEGT. This CDR3 spans 12 amino acids. V was cut by 7 bases and J by 7 bases, with 12 bases left in between. The CDR3 nucleotides are TGTGCCAGCACCGATGGGGGATATACGCAGTATTTT. Amino acids: CASTDGGYTQYF.

The chain has TRBV18 and TRBJ1-5, with D maybe TRBD1 (6 bases). The length of the CDR3 is 12 residues. Trimming cost V 8 bases and J 8 bases, with 13 bases left between them. Germline V gene lookup returns CDR1 KGHSH and CDR2 LQKENI. The CDR3, as DNA: TGTGCCAGCAGGACAGCCCTGGAGCCCCAGCATTTT. Translated: CASRTALEPQHF.

The chain is built from TRBV6-5 and TRBJ2-5; 7 nucleotides agree with TRBD2. CDR1 MNHEY and CDR2 SVGAGI come from the germline V gene. With 7 bases clipped from V and 0 bases from J, the junction kept 5 bases outside the gene matches. There are 14 residues in the CDR3. Here the CDR3 reads CASTNRGDQETQYF. The CDR3 DNA reads as TGTGCCAGCACCAATCGGGGGGACCAAGAGACCCAGTACTTC.

The J gene is TRBJ2-7, the V gene TRBV14; a possible D gene is TRBD1 (6 bases). The CDR3 has 16 amino acids. Germline V gene data show CDR1 as SGHDN and CDR2 as FVKESK. V lost 5 bases to trimming and J lost 3 bases, with 20 bases between them. CDR3: CASSLTQGLPDYEQYF. CDR3 coding DNA: TGTGCCAGCAGCTTGACACAGGGCCTGCCAGACTACGAGCAGTACTTC.

The genes are TRBV19 and TRBJ2-2; 7 bases agree with TRBD2. Germline assignment: CDR1 LNHDA and CDR2 SQIVND (reference sequence). With V trimmed by 7 bases and J by 5 bases, 7 bases remained unmatched. The CDR3 loop spans 14 amino acids. In nucleotides, the CDR3 is TGTGCCAGTAAGTCCAGCGGGGCAACCGGGGAGCTGTTTTTT. Protein product: CASKSSGATGELFF. The whole variable domain, remainder taken from reference TRBV19 and TRBJ2-2, is DGGITQSPKYLFRKEGQNVTLSCEQNLNHDAMYWYRQDPGQGLRLIYYSQIVNDFQKGDIAEGYSVSREKKESFPLTVTSAQKNPTAFYLCASKSSGATGELFFGEGSRLTVL.